The clone carrying this TCR beta chain was seen only a few times. This entry belongs to a study of T-cell memory formation after mild COVID-19. The CDR3 is made up of 13 amino acids. Germline CDR1 reads SGHRS; CDR2 reads YFSETQ. V was clipped by 7 bases and J by 11 bases; unmatched bases: 11. TCRdb itself ran the 5' RACE reads through MiXCR, one entry per CDR3 protein. This sample has about 150,000 distinct CDR3 sequences, with 10% to 15% found just once. Material for sequencing was PBMCs or a T cell subset sorted from them (not recorded which). The sequence derives from a man between 18 and 35 years old who had mild COVID-19 (a few samples of this study predate the infection). Cell type and time point are not known. The chain has TRBV5-1 and TRBJ1-2; 10 bases are shared with TRBD1. As DNA, the CDR3 is TGCGCCAGCGGCCGGACAGGGGGACCCGGGTACACCTTC. Its translation: CASGRTGGPGYTF.